The 26 T cell receptor beta chains below were found in one sample sequenced in a study of STAT5B mutations in CD4+ large granular lymphocyte leukemia. TCRdb's table, derived via immunoSEQ multiplex PCR, lists solely in-frame clones and lacks some. Here the sample spans roughly 34,000 clones, about four fifths being singletons. The sequenced material came from CD4+ T cells from blood buffy coats. Receptors were obtained from a human donor in good health.

The chain links TRBV28 to TRBJ2-5; 10 bases map to TRBD1. TRBJ2-7 explains the end of the DNA better; the J call may be wrong. This CDR3 spans 16 amino acids. The germline V gene encodes CDR1 MDHEN and CDR2 SYDVKM. DNA for the CDR3: TGTGCCAGCAGTTTAAGGGGGACAGGGGCGTCCTACGAGCAGTACTTC. Translating it yields CASSLRGTGASYEQYF.

This sequence joins TRBV12-5 and TRBJ2-1, with 15 bases fitting TRBD2. The junction had 6 bases not matched to a gene; V was cut back by 0 bases and J by 0 bases. The CDR3 runs to 20 residues. Germline V gene lookup returns CDR1 LGHNT and CDR2 FRNRAP. The CDR3 spells CASGLVDGTSGRSSYNEQFF. The CDR3 DNA is TGTGCTAGTGGTTTGGTAGACGGGACTAGCGGGAGGAGCTCCTACAATGAGCAGTTCTTC.

The V call is TRBV4-1, the J call TRBJ2-1; 10 bases match TRBD2. The trim removed 1 base at V and 0 bases at J, leaving 0 bases unmatched. The germline V gene encodes CDR1 MGHRA and CDR2 YSYEKL. The CDR3 length is 16 residues. The CDR3 here is CASSQASGSSYNEQFF. The CDR3, as DNA: TGCGCCAGCAGCCAAGCTAGCGGGAGCTCCTACAATGAGCAGTTCTTC.

The rearrangement links TRBV7-2 to TRBJ2-2; no reliable D call. The CDR3 covers 13 residues. The V gene lost 5 bases and the J gene lost 3 bases, with 7 bases spanning the gap. Germline V CDR1 and CDR2: SGHTA, FQGNSA. The CDR3 reads CASSSRHTGELFF. CDR3 nucleotides: TGTGCCAGCAGCAGCAGGCACACCGGGGAGCTGTTTTTT. Full variable domain (outside the CDR3, taken from reference TRBV7-2 and TRBJ2-2): GAGVSQSPSNKVTEKGKDVELRCDPISGHTALYWYRQSLGQGLEFLIYFQGNSAPDKSGLPSDRFSAERTGGSVSTLTIQRTQQEDSAVYLCASSSRHTGELFFGEGSRLTVL.

This clone was observed once. This chain joins TRBV10-3 and TRBJ2-1, with TRBD2 matching 12 bases. This CDR3 comprises 14 residues. Germline values: CDR1 ENHRY, CDR2 SYGVKD. V lost 10 bases, J lost 7 bases, and 8 bases stayed unmatched. CDR3 sequence (DNA): TGTGCCACCGGCCCTAGCGGGAGGGTTAATGAGCAGTTCTTC. Its translation: CATGPSGRVNEQFF.

The chain is built from TRBV5-4 and TRBJ1-1; 7 bases match TRBD1. The CDR3 totals 16 residues. The germline gives CDR1 SGHNT, CDR2 YYREEE (reference sequence). With 0 bases clipped from V and 1 base from J, the junction kept 6 bases outside the gene matches. CDR3 coding DNA: TGTGCCAGCAGCTTGGCCCCGGGACAGCCGAACACTGAAGCTTTCTTT. Translating it yields CASSLAPGQPNTEAFF.

This chain uses TRBV6-1 with TRBJ2-5; 7 positions agree with TRBD1. J gave up 2 bases and V 1 base, and 7 bases lay outside the gene matches. This CDR3 spans 16 amino acids. CDR1 and CDR2 from the germline V gene are MNHNS and SASEGT. CDR3 DNA: TGTGCCAGCAGTGAAGGATCGACAGGGCATCAAGAGACCCAGTACTTC. This sequence encodes CASSEGSTGHQETQYF.

This clone was seen a few times. This rearrangement joins TRBV7-2 to TRBJ2-7; 8 bases are shared with TRBD1. J lost 5 bases, V lost 3 bases, and 6 bases had no gene match. The CDR3 totals 14 residues. CDR1 and CDR2 (germline): SGHTA, FQGNSA. The CDR3: CASSFGQGWDEQYF. CDR3 coding DNA: TGTGCCAGCAGCTTTGGACAGGGTTGGGACGAGCAGTACTTC.

This clone was observed once. The genes are TRBV18 and TRBJ2-3; the match to TRBD1 covers 7 bases. Germline CDR1 and CDR2: KGHSH and LQKENI. Trimming cost V 2 bases and J 2 bases; bases outside gene matches: 4. CDR3 length: 15 amino acids. The CDR3 nucleotides read TGTGCCAGCTCACCAACAGGGGTTTCCACAGATACGCAGTATTTT. Residues: CASSPTGVSTDTQYF.

The chain has TRBV28 and TRBJ2-7; 7 nucleotides align to TRBD2. CDR3 size: 13 residues. V lost 8 bases to trimming and J lost 7 bases; unmatched junction nucleotides: 11. Germline V gene lookup returns CDR1 MDHEN and CDR2 SYDVKM. CDR3 in DNA: TGTGCCAGCGGCGGGAGCCCCGGGGTTGAGCAGTACTTC. As protein: CASGGSPGVEQYF.

The chain couples TRBV6-1 to TRBJ1-5; D might be TRBD1 (6 bases). Deletions cut 2 bases from V and 0 bases from J, with 11 bases between. Germline V CDR1 and CDR2: MNHNS, SASEGT. The CDR3 is made up of 16 amino acids. CDR3 nucleotides: TGTGCCAGCAGTGAAAGACAGGCATATAGCAATCAGCCCCAGCATTTT. Translation: CASSERQAYSNQPQHF.

The rearrangement links TRBV18 to TRBJ1-1; D gene ambiguous. This CDR3 region has 15 residues. Germline lookup yields CDR1 KGHSH and CDR2 LQKENI. Trimming cost V 0 bases and J 1 base, with 9 bases left between them. The CDR3 is CASSPPSTRNTEAFF. The DNA for the CDR3 is TGTGCCAGCTCACCACCGTCGACACGGAACACTGAAGCTTTCTTT.

This clone has just one count. This chain joins TRBV27 and TRBJ2-7, with 14 bases lining up with TRBD2. V was pared by 6 bases and J by 5 bases, with 0 bases of the junction left unmatched. The CDR3 loop spans 13 amino acids. Germline values: CDR1 MNHEY, CDR2 SMNVEV (reference sequence). DNA of the CDR3: TGTGCCAGCAGGGGACTAGCGGGAGACGAGCAGTACTTC. It encodes CASRGLAGDEQYF.

V and J are TRBV28 and TRBJ2-1; 16 bases agree with TRBD2. The CDR3 runs to 17 residues. Germline V gene data show CDR1 as MDHEN and CDR2 as SYDVKM. V shed 1 base and J 12 bases; nucleotides not matched to a gene: 9. The CDR3 nucleotides read TGTGCCAGCAGTTTATACGCCGGGACTAGCGGGAGGGTAGGGCAGTTCTTC. It specifies CASSLYAGTSGRVGQFF.

CDR3: CASSGKPGQGNQPQHF. CDR3 nucleotides: TGTGCCAGCAGTGGTAAACCGGGACAGGGTAATCAGCCCCAGCATTTT. The chain employs TRBV6-1 and TRBJ1-5; TRBD1 matches at 9 bases. The ends lost 4 bases at V and 4 bases at J; junction bases unmatched: 8. CDR1 MNHNS and CDR2 SASEGT come from the germline V gene. The CDR3 is made up of 16 amino acids.

This clone was observed once. This rearrangement joins TRBV21-1 to TRBJ2-1; TRBD2 is the table's D call, not checked against the DNA. TRBV21-1 counts as a pseudogene. This CDR3 spans 21 amino acids. In DNA, the CDR3 is TGTGCCAGCAGCAAAGCGCGTCATTCTAGCGGGCGAGGGGAAACTCGGCATGAGCAGTTCTTC. Residues: CASSKARHSSGRGETRHEQFF.

The CDR3 is CASSGLADNTGELFF. As DNA, the CDR3 is TGTGCCAGCTCAGGACTAGCGGATAACACCGGGGAGCTGTTTTTT. The rearrangement joins TRBV18 to TRBJ2-2; TRBD2 agrees at 10 bases. CDR1 is KGHSH and CDR2 is LQKENI in the germline V gene. After removal of 5 bases from V and 2 bases from J, the junction contained 2 bases not matched to a gene. This CDR3 has 15 residues.

The chain joins TRBV6-6 to TRBJ1-1, with D maybe TRBD1 (5 bases). The V gene's germline CDR1 is MNHNY and CDR2 SVGAGI (reference sequence). V gave up 2 bases and J gave up 13 bases, with 14 bases separating them. The CDR3 totals 12 residues. CDR3: CASSYRDPSSFF. The CDR3 DNA reads as TGTGCCAGCAGTTACCGGGACCCCTCGAGTTTCTTT.

This chain joins TRBV30 and TRBJ1-4; TRBD1 is a possible D gene (5 bases). Trimming cost V 3 bases and J 6 bases, with 14 bases left between them. Germline-derived CDR1 and CDR2 are GTSNPN and SVGIG (reference sequence). This CDR3 comprises 14 residues. CDR3 DNA sequence: TGTGCCTGGAGCGAAGGGACGGTCGATGAAAAACTGTTTTTT. Its protein product is CAWSEGTVDEKLFF. The full variable domain, completed using reference TRBV30 and TRBJ1-4, is SQTIHQWPATLVQPVGSPLSLECTVEGTSNPNLYWYRQAAGRGLQLLFYSVGIGQISSEVPQNLSASRPQDRQFILSSKKLLLSDSGFYLCAWSEGTVDEKLFFGSGTQLSVL.

This chain links TRBV28 with TRBJ1-2; D not certain. CDR3 length: 14 amino acids. V lost 4 bases and J 2 bases, leaving 11 bases between the germline ends. Germline CDR1 is MDHEN and CDR2 is SYDVKM. DNA of the CDR3: TGTGCCAGCAGTTCCGGGCCGGCAAACTATGGCTACACCTTC. Protein product: CASSSGPANYGYTF.

This chain connects TRBV14 to TRBJ1-2; maybe TRBD1 (5 bases). The CDR3 runs to 16 residues. The germline V and J ends were trimmed by 2 bases and 4 bases, with 17 bases remaining between them. CDR1 is SGHDN, CDR2 FVKESK, per germline. DNA of the CDR3: TGTGCCAGCAGCCAATTCAAATCCTCCAGGGTCTATGGCTACACCTTC. Amino acids: CASSQFKSSRVYGYTF.

The chain joins TRBV4-3 to TRBJ2-3; 10 bases match TRBD2. The CDR3 is made up of 16 amino acids. Germline CDR1 reads LGHNA; CDR2 reads YSLEER. The junction had 4 bases not matched to a gene; V was cut back by 2 bases and J by 2 bases. The CDR3 here is CASSQQTSGNTDTQYF. CDR3 nucleotides: TGCGCCAGCAGCCAACAAACTAGCGGGAACACAGATACGCAGTATTTT.

The chain is built from TRBV2 and TRBJ2-7; 8 bases are a match to TRBD1. CDR3 length: 13 amino acids. With 6 bases clipped from V and 7 bases from J, the junction kept 8 bases outside the gene matches. Germline V lookup: CDR1 SNHLY, CDR2 FYNNEI. In DNA form, the CDR3 reads TGTGCCAGCAGCCCGGGACAGGCTCGGGAGCAGTACTTC. Its translation: CASSPGQAREQYF.

The chain combines TRBV7-2 with TRBJ1-2, with 7 positions matching TRBD1. The CDR3 covers 15 residues. CDR1 SGHTA and CDR2 FQGNSA come from the germline V gene. V was clipped by 5 bases and J by 5 bases; unmatched bases: 11. The CDR3 DNA sequence: TGTGCCAGCAGCCTCGACAGGGACGGTGTTTATGGCTACACCTTC. Its protein product is CASSLDRDGVYGYTF.

The chain joins TRBV19 to TRBJ1-5; D remains ambiguous. The CDR3 consists of 13 residues. Germline CDR1 LNHDA, CDR2 SQIVND (reference sequence). Trimming removed 7 bases from V and 4 bases from J, with 11 bases in between. CDR3: CASTLTGNQPQHF. Written as DNA, the CDR3 is TGTGCCAGTACCCTGACGGGGAATCAGCCCCAGCATTTT.

This clone appeared a single time. V is TRBV6-5 and J is TRBJ2-5, with D possibly TRBD2 on 5 matching bases. The germline V and J ends were trimmed by 5 bases and 4 bases, with 14 bases remaining between them. CDR3 size: 14 residues. CDR1 and CDR2 from the germline V gene are MNHEY and SVGAGI. The CDR3 region is CASSTGLRGETQYF. In nucleotides, the CDR3 is TGTGCCAGCAGTACGGGCCTACGGGGAGAGACCCAGTACTTC.